The present T cell receptor beta chain was sequenced within a study of identical twins. Study results and limitations: A lower insertion count was a feature of abundant cord blood beta clonotypes, with no such feature in memory repertoires.

TCRdb independently ran MiXCR on the 5' RACE reads; one entry per CDR3 protein. The repertoire holds 1.5 million to 2 million distinct CDR3 sequences, with under 35% as singletons. Remarks on this clonotype: Its antigen is unidentified.

Trimming took off 0 bases at V and 4 bases at J, with 12 bases between the two ends. The germline CDR1 and CDR2 sequences are MNHEY and SMNVEV (reference sequence). The CDR3 sequence is 15 residues long. The source material was cord blood. This TCR was recovered from a newborn girl in good health. The V and J genes are TRBV27 and TRBJ1-2; D not certain. The CDR3, as DNA: TGTGCCAGCAGTTTATCGCCAGAACGAATCTATGGCTACACCTTC. Translated: CASSLSPERIYGYTF.